The 10 T cell receptor beta chains below come from one sample, sequenced in a study of blood T cell repertoires in COVID-19. TCRdb keeps only in-frame clones here, not all; method: immunoSEQ multiplex PCR. The table records about 78,000 clones, around nine tenths of them present only once. Source material: peripheral blood. These receptors were collected from a woman aged 55-70 years with acute or convalescent COVID-19.

The rearrangement uses TRBV5-4 and TRBJ2-2; 8 bases line up with TRBD2. The CDR3 loop spans 16 amino acids. Germline CDR1 and CDR2: SGHNT and YYREEE (reference sequence). With V trimmed by 3 bases and J by 4 bases, 8 bases remained unmatched. Here the CDR3 reads CASSSPGLGATGELFF. CDR3 sequence (DNA): TGTGCCAGCAGCTCACCGGGACTAGGAGCCACCGGGGAGCTGTTTTTT.

This clone appeared a few times. The chain couples TRBV5-4 to TRBJ1-2; no reliable D call. With 3 bases removed from V and 5 bases from J, the gap between germline ends came to 11 bases. Germline values: CDR1 SGHNT, CDR2 YYREEE (reference sequence). This CDR3 spans 13 amino acids. As DNA, the CDR3 is TGTGCCAGCAGCTCCTCCCGAACATATGGCTACACCTTC. It specifies CASSSSRTYGYTF.

The chain is built from TRBV10-3 and TRBJ1-1; tentatively, D is TRBD1 (6 bases). The CDR3 is 15 residues long. The germline V gene has CDR1 ENHRY and CDR2 SYGVKD. V was pared by 0 bases and J by 5 bases, with 13 bases between. CDR3 in amino acids: CAISESTGGGTEAFF. The CDR3 DNA reads as TGTGCCATCAGTGAGTCGACAGGAGGTGGGACTGAAGCTTTCTTT.

The V and J genes are TRBV27 and TRBJ2-2; TRBD1 agrees at 7 bases. J gave up 1 base and V 5 bases, and 10 bases lay outside the gene matches. The CDR3 totals 17 residues. The germline gives CDR1 MNHEY, CDR2 SMNVEV (reference sequence). Here the CDR3 DNA reads TGTGCCAGCAGTACGACAGGGTGGGAAAAGAACACCGGGGAGCTGTTTTTT. Its translation: CASSTTGWEKNTGELFF.

The chain has TRBV25-1 and TRBJ2-2; D gene unclear. Germline V gene lookup returns CDR1 MGHDK and CDR2 SYGVNS. CDR3 size: 13 residues. The V gene lost 4 bases and the J gene lost 6 bases, with 9 bases spanning the gap. The CDR3 sequence is CASSGGIAGELFF. DNA of the CDR3: TGTGCCAGCAGTGGAGGTATTGCCGGGGAGCTGTTTTTT. Together with reference TRBV25-1 and TRBJ2-2, the CDR3 gives the full variable domain: EADIYQTPRYLVIGTGKKITLECSQTMGHDKMYWYQQDPGMELHLIHYSYGVNSTEKGDLSSESTVSRIRTEHFPLTLESARPSHTSQYLCASSGGIAGELFFGEGSRLTVL.

This chain uses TRBV18 with TRBJ1-1; D gene unclear. This CDR3 has 15 residues. Germline assignment: CDR1 KGHSH and CDR2 LQKENI. The germline V and J ends were trimmed by 4 bases and 3 bases, with 15 bases remaining between them. The chain's CDR3 is CASSLVYQEHTEAFF. The DNA of the CDR3 is TGTGCCAGCTCACTCGTATATCAGGAACACACTGAAGCTTTCTTT.

This rearrangement joins TRBV6-5 to TRBJ2-2; D is uncertain. The CDR3 consists of 13 residues. V lost 9 bases and J 5 bases, leaving 13 bases between the germline ends. CDR1 is MNHEY, CDR2 SVGAGI, per germline. The CDR3 DNA reads as TGTGCCAGTCAGGCCATCAATACCGGGGAGCTGTTTTTT. Translated: CASQAINTGELFF.

The chain links TRBV9 to TRBJ2-5; a weak D match, TRBD1 (7 bases). Germline-derived CDR1 and CDR2 are SGDLS and YYNGEE. This CDR3 region has 16 residues. Trimming shortened V by 0 bases and J by 2 bases, and 14 bases separated the two germline ends. The CDR3 here is CASSVGGDSGQETQYF. CDR3 in DNA: TGTGCCAGCAGCGTAGGCGGGGACAGCGGACAAGAGACCCAGTACTTC.

The chain employs TRBV5-1 and TRBJ1-1, with a weak D call TRBD1 (5 bases). From germline, CDR1 is SGHRS and CDR2 YFSETQ. With 0 bases removed from V and 8 bases from J, the gap between germline ends came to 14 bases. This CDR3 is 14 amino acids long. CDR3 in amino acids: CASSLGGGFGEAFF. Here the CDR3 DNA reads TGCGCCAGCAGCTTGGGCGGGGGGTTTGGAGAAGCTTTCTTT.

This clone was seen just once. The V gene is TRBV9, the J gene TRBJ2-5, with D hard to call. Trimming removed 0 bases from V and 5 bases from J, with 8 bases in between. Germline CDR1 and CDR2: SGDLS and YYNGEE. The CDR3 has 13 amino acids. The CDR3 reads CASSVGSVETQYF. CDR3 in DNA: TGTGCCAGCAGCGTAGGGTCGGTGGAGACCCAGTACTTC. Supplemented by reference TRBV9 and TRBJ2-5, the full variable domain reads DSGVTQTPKHLITATGQRVTLRCSPRSGDLSVYWYQQSLDQGLQFLIQYYNGEERAKGNILERFSAQQFPDLHSELNLSSLELGDSALYFCASSVGSVETQYFGPGTRLLVL.